This T cell receptor beta chain was obtained from a study of patients and donors after allogeneic stem cell transplantation. A single record per CDR3 protein comes from TCRdb applying MiXCR to the RT-PCR reads. The sample consists of approximately 33,000 distinct CDR3 sequences, about 6.5% of them appearing once. The CDR3 covers 13 residues. Germline loops: CDR1 ENHRY, CDR2 SYGVKD. V was clipped by 10 bases and J by 4 bases, with 16 bases between them. This clonotype has a count of ten or more. The receptor was derived from a human donor who was either an allogeneic HSCT recipient or a stem cell or donor lymphocyte infusion donor (not recorded which). It is not recorded whose cells these are; they may come from a transplant donor. The specimen sequenced was blood, either unsorted or a sorted T cell fraction (not recorded which). This chain uses TRBV10-3 with TRBJ1-1; D gene ambiguous. CDR3 region: CATTPVHTTEAFF. The CDR3, as DNA: TGTGCCACAACCCCGGTTCATACCACTGAAGCTTTCTTT.